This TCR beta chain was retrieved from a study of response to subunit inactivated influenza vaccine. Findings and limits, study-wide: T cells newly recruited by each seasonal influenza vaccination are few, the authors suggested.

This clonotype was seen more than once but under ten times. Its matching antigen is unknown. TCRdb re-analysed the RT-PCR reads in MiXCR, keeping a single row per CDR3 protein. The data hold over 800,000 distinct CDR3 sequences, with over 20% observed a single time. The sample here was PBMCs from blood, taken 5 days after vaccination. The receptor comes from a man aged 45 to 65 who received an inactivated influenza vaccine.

CDR3 bases: TGTGCCAGCAGCTTAGAGCAGGGAGGTCATGGCTACACCTTC. Translating it yields CASSLEQGGHGYTF. This sequence joins TRBV7-6 and TRBJ1-2; a weak D match, TRBD1 (5 bases). V was pared by 1 base and J by 6 bases, with 12 bases between. The CDR3 is 14 amino acids. Germline V gene lookup returns CDR1 SGHVS and CDR2 FNYEAQ.